Listed below are T cell receptor beta chains from one sample, sequenced in a study of T cells in Graves' hyperthyroidism and ophthalmopathy. From the multiplex PCR reads, TCRdb called clonotypes with MiXCR, one entry per CDR3 protein. Of about 520,000 distinct CDR3 sequences in the sample, around 21% were seen once. Specimen: blood. These receptors were taken from a young man with Graves' hyperthyroidism. Both conserved end residues are part of each CDR3. Fields, in order: V gene, clone size, D gene, CDR3 length, J gene, CDR3 DNA, CDR3 protein. The D gene is left open where the match is weak. A row's size may be missing; if present it is once, few, many or a size class.

V gene: TRBV6-5
clone size: many
D gene: TRBD1
CDR3 length: 16
J gene: TRBJ2-7
CDR3 DNA: TGTGCCAGCAGTAACACAACAGGGGTTGTGTCCTACGAGCAGTACTTC
CDR3 protein: CASSNTTGVVSYEQYF

V gene: TRBV3-1
clone size: few
D gene: NA
CDR3 length: 15
J gene: TRBJ1-2
CDR3 DNA: TGTGCCAGCAGCTTTCTTGGGGCGGAAAACTATGGCTACACCTTC
CDR3 protein: CASSFLGAENYGYTF

V gene: TRBV14
clone size: NA
D gene: NA
CDR3 length: 13
J gene: TRBJ1-1
CDR3 DNA: TGTGCCAGCAGCCAAGATGGAATCGGGGAAGCTTTCTTT
CDR3 protein: CASSQDGIGEAFF

V gene: TRBV6-1
clone size: many
D gene: NA
CDR3 length: 16
J gene: TRBJ1-1
CDR3 DNA: TGTGCCAGCAGTGAATTCGGGGGTTACGAGAACACTGAAGCTTTCTTT
CDR3 protein: CASSEFGGYENTEAFF

V gene: TRBV12-3/TRBV12-4
clone size: NA
D gene: NA
CDR3 length: 12
J gene: TRBJ1-1
CDR3 DNA: TGTGCCAGCAGCTTAGGTCAGGCCGGAGCTTTCTTT
CDR3 protein: CASSLGQAGAFF

V gene: TRBV6-1
clone size: NA
D gene: NA
CDR3 length: 14
J gene: TRBJ2-2
CDR3 DNA: TGTGCCAGCCGGGTAGCGAAGAACACCGGGGAGCTGTTTTTT
CDR3 protein: CASRVAKNTGELFF

V gene: TRBV11-2
clone size: many
D gene: NA
CDR3 length: 15
J gene: TRBJ1-1
CDR3 DNA: TGTGCCAGCAGCCCTCTAATCGGGGATATGAGAGAAGCTTTCTTT
CDR3 protein: CASSPLIGDMREAFF

V gene: TRBV7-3
clone size: NA
D gene: TRBD2
CDR3 length: 19
J gene: TRBJ2-2
CDR3 DNA: TGTGCCAGCAGCTTAAACCCGCCGGGACTAGCGGCGAACACCGGGGAGCTGTTTTTT
CDR3 protein: CASSLNPPGLAANTGELFF

V gene: TRBV6-1
clone size: many
D gene: NA
CDR3 length: 14
J gene: TRBJ1-1
CDR3 DNA: TGTGCCAGCAGCCGTGGACGGAGTAACACTGAAGCTTTCTTT
CDR3 protein: CASSRGRSNTEAFF

V gene: TRBV20-1
clone size: NA
D gene: TRBD2
CDR3 length: 15
J gene: TRBJ2-5
CDR3 DNA: TGCAGTGCTAGAGAGACGGGACTAGCGAAAGAGACCCAGTACTTC
CDR3 protein: CSARETGLAKETQYF

V gene: TRBV7-2
clone size: many
D gene: NA
CDR3 length: 16
J gene: TRBJ1-3
CDR3 DNA: TGTGCCAGCAGCTTCTCAACGCGGGGGGCGCGGGACACCATATATTTT
CDR3 protein: CASSFSTRGARDTIYF

V gene: TRBV28
clone size: NA
D gene: TRBD1
CDR3 length: 16
J gene: TRBJ2-4
CDR3 DNA: TGTGCCAGCCCCCCCGCCGGGACAGGCTTCAAAAACATTCAGTACTTC
CDR3 protein: CASPPAGTGFKNIQYF

V gene: TRBV25-1
clone size: many
D gene: NA
CDR3 length: 15
J gene: TRBJ1-1
CDR3 DNA: TGTGCCAGCAGTGAATTAAGGAGACAGGACACTGAAGCTTTCTTT
CDR3 protein: CASSELRRQDTEAFF

V gene: TRBV2
clone size: many
D gene: NA
CDR3 length: 11
J gene: TRBJ2-5
CDR3 DNA: TGTGCCAGCAGTGAAATGGGCCCTCAGTACTTC
CDR3 protein: CASSEMGPQYF

V gene: TRBV20-1
clone size: NA
D gene: NA
CDR3 length: 17
J gene: TRBJ1-5
CDR3 DNA: TGCAGTGCTAGAGACGTGGGGGCCCAATATAGCAATCAGCCCCAGCATTTT
CDR3 protein: CSARDVGAQYSNQPQHF

V gene: TRBV5-1
clone size: NA
D gene: TRBD1
CDR3 length: 14
J gene: TRBJ1-1
CDR3 DNA: TGCGCCAGCAGGGACAGGGAGGTGAACACTGAAGCTTTCTTT
CDR3 protein: CASRDREVNTEAFF

V gene: TRBV5-1
clone size: NA
D gene: TRBD2
CDR3 length: 13
J gene: TRBJ2-7
CDR3 DNA: TGCGCCAGCAGCGGGGGGGAAGTCCACGAGCAGTACTTC
CDR3 protein: CASSGGEVHEQYF

V gene: TRBV28
clone size: many
D gene: NA
CDR3 length: 13
J gene: TRBJ2-7
CDR3 DNA: TGTGCCAGCAGCGAGGGGGGGGAAGACGAGCAGTACTTC
CDR3 protein: CASSEGGEDEQYF

V gene: TRBV6-2/TRBV6-3
clone size: many
D gene: TRBD1
CDR3 length: 16
J gene: TRBJ2-7
CDR3 DNA: TGTGCCAGCAGTTACCCGGGACAGGTGCGCTCCTACGAGCAGTACTTC
CDR3 protein: CASSYPGQVRSYEQYF

V gene: TRBV10-3
clone size: many
D gene: NA
CDR3 length: 12
J gene: TRBJ1-2
CDR3 DNA: TGTGCCATCAGTGGGTCTAACTATGGCTACACCTTC
CDR3 protein: CAISGSNYGYTF

V gene: TRBV12-3/TRBV12-4
clone size: many
D gene: TRBD1
CDR3 length: 17
J gene: TRBJ1-3
CDR3 DNA: TGTGCCAGCAGTTTAATGGCAGGGGGATTCTCTGGAAACACCATATATTTT
CDR3 protein: CASSLMAGGFSGNTIYF

V gene: TRBV6-1
clone size: few
D gene: TRBD1
CDR3 length: 15
J gene: TRBJ1-5
CDR3 DNA: TGTGCCAGCACCCCATCGGGACAGGGCAATCAGCCCCAGCATTTT
CDR3 protein: CASTPSGQGNQPQHF

V gene: TRBV12-3/TRBV12-4
clone size: few
D gene: NA
CDR3 length: 14
J gene: TRBJ1-6
CDR3 DNA: TGTGCCAGCAGCCCAACCCCGGCGGAAACACCCCTCCACTTT
CDR3 protein: CASSPTPAETPLHF

V gene: TRBV19
clone size: few
D gene: TRBD1
CDR3 length: 13
J gene: TRBJ1-5
CDR3 DNA: TGTGCCAGTAGAGCCACAGGGGGCCAGCCCCAGCATTTT
CDR3 protein: CASRATGGQPQHF

V gene: TRBV6-5
clone size: many
D gene: TRBD1
CDR3 length: 14
J gene: TRBJ2-2
CDR3 DNA: TGTGCCAGCAGTTGGGACAGGGGGACCGGGGAGCTGTTTTTT
CDR3 protein: CASSWDRGTGELFF

V gene: TRBV7-8
clone size: NA
D gene: TRBD1
CDR3 length: 15
J gene: TRBJ2-2
CDR3 DNA: TGTGCCAGCAGCCGCGACAGGGGGGGCCCCGGGGAGCTGTTTTTT
CDR3 protein: CASSRDRGGPGELFF

V gene: TRBV28
clone size: many
D gene: NA
CDR3 length: 17
J gene: TRBJ1-3
CDR3 DNA: TGTGCCAGCAGCCCTGTTGGGGCGGGGGGTGCAAGAAACACCATATATTTT
CDR3 protein: CASSPVGAGGARNTIYF

V gene: TRBV2
clone size: NA
D gene: NA
CDR3 length: 15
J gene: TRBJ2-5
CDR3 DNA: TGTGCCAGCAGTTCGTGGACCTCAATCCGGGAGACCCAGTACTTC
CDR3 protein: CASSSWTSIRETQYF

V gene: TRBV28
clone size: many
D gene: NA
CDR3 length: 13
J gene: TRBJ1-6
CDR3 DNA: TGTGCCAGCGCCGGGCCTGGGGATTCACCCCTCCACTTT
CDR3 protein: CASAGPGDSPLHF

V gene: TRBV12-3/TRBV12-4
clone size: many
D gene: NA
CDR3 length: 13
J gene: TRBJ1-2
CDR3 DNA: TGTGCCAGCAGTGCCCGACAAAACTATGGCTACACCTTC
CDR3 protein: CASSARQNYGYTF

V gene: TRBV29-1
clone size: many
D gene: TRBD1
CDR3 length: 12
J gene: TRBJ2-7
CDR3 DNA: TGCAGCGTGAGGGACAGCTCCTACGAGCAGTACTTC
CDR3 protein: CSVRDSSYEQYF

V gene: TRBV4-1
clone size: few
D gene: NA
CDR3 length: 12
J gene: TRBJ1-1
CDR3 DNA: TGCGCCAGCAGCCAAGATCGTTTGGGAGCTTTCTTT
CDR3 protein: CASSQDRLGAFF

V gene: TRBV6-2/TRBV6-3
clone size: NA
D gene: TRBD1
CDR3 length: 18
J gene: TRBJ1-1
CDR3 DNA: TGTGCCAGCAGTTACTCGTCGGGACAGGTCACCATGAACACTGAAGCTTTCTTT
CDR3 protein: CASSYSSGQVTMNTEAFF

V gene: TRBV19
clone size: many
D gene: NA
CDR3 length: 12
J gene: TRBJ1-3
CDR3 DNA: TGTGCCAGTAGTATGGGTGGAAACACCATATATTTT
CDR3 protein: CASSMGGNTIYF

V gene: TRBV15
clone size: few
D gene: NA
CDR3 length: 14
J gene: TRBJ2-7
CDR3 DNA: TGTGCCACTAGTACCTCGAGACAGACTTACGAGCAGTACTTC
CDR3 protein: CATSTSRQTYEQYF

V gene: TRBV10-2
clone size: few
D gene: TRBD2
CDR3 length: 15
J gene: TRBJ2-7
CDR3 DNA: TGCGCCAGCAGCCATGGACTAGCGGGCTCCTACGAGCAGTACTTC
CDR3 protein: CASSHGLAGSYEQYF

V gene: TRBV24-1
clone size: many
D gene: NA
CDR3 length: 13
J gene: TRBJ2-7
CDR3 DNA: TGTGCCACCAGTGATTTCACAGGGAGCGAGCAGTACTTC
CDR3 protein: CATSDFTGSEQYF

V gene: TRBV28
clone size: few
D gene: TRBD1
CDR3 length: 14
J gene: TRBJ1-2
CDR3 DNA: TGTGCCAGCAGTTCATCCGGACAGGGGTCTGGCTACACCTTC
CDR3 protein: CASSSSGQGSGYTF

V gene: TRBV27
clone size: NA
D gene: TRBD1
CDR3 length: 15
J gene: TRBJ1-1
CDR3 DNA: TGTGCCAGCAGTCAATACAGGGGTGTGAACACTGAAGCTTTCTTT
CDR3 protein: CASSQYRGVNTEAFF

V gene: TRBV20-1
clone size: many
D gene: TRBD1
CDR3 length: 13
J gene: TRBJ1-2
CDR3 DNA: TGCAGTGCTCCCAAAGGGGGCCAAAATGGCTACACCTTC
CDR3 protein: CSAPKGGQNGYTF

V gene: TRBV11-1
clone size: few
D gene: TRBD1
CDR3 length: 16
J gene: TRBJ1-2
CDR3 DNA: TGTGCCAGCAGCGGACGGGGGGAGGGGGCCGACTATGGCTACACCTTC
CDR3 protein: CASSGRGEGADYGYTF

V gene: TRBV7-2
clone size: many
D gene: NA
CDR3 length: 15
J gene: TRBJ2-7
CDR3 DNA: TGTGCCAGCACCAGATCGGAGGGGGGTAGAAACGAGCAGTACTTC
CDR3 protein: CASTRSEGGRNEQYF

V gene: TRBV19
clone size: NA
D gene: NA
CDR3 length: 14
J gene: TRBJ2-5
CDR3 DNA: TGTGCCAGTAGTATAACGCAGTCGGCTGAGACCCAGTACTTC
CDR3 protein: CASSITQSAETQYF

V gene: TRBV12-3/TRBV12-4
clone size: many
D gene: TRBD1
CDR3 length: 15
J gene: TRBJ2-7
CDR3 DNA: TGTGCCAGCAGTTTGACAGGGAAGGGGGCCTACGAGCAGTACTTC
CDR3 protein: CASSLTGKGAYEQYF

V gene: TRBV20-1
clone size: many
D gene: NA
CDR3 length: 15
J gene: TRBJ2-5
CDR3 DNA: TGCAGTGCTACCACGGAGACAGACTTAGAGGAGACCCAGTACTTC
CDR3 protein: CSATTETDLEETQYF